The source of this T cell receptor (beta chain) is a study of blood T cell repertoires in COVID-19. About the study: The United States, Italy and Spain were the sources of the acute and convalescent COVID-19 samples. Sources were T cells, B-cell-depleted T cells, or PBMCs; the material itself was cDNA or gDNA.

The CDR3 is 13 residues long. The V and J ends lost 7 bases and 1 base respectively, with 6 bases between them. Germline V gene sequence: CDR1 KGHDR, CDR2 SFDVKD. As handled by the study authors: Estimated nucleated cell counts came from reference gene primer amplification. Assay: immunoSEQ multiplex PCR; the TCRdb copy retains only in-frame clones and omits some. Clone size and V and J calls were adopted from that table, with D and trimming inferred from the DNA. The table has under 170,000 clones, 70% to 90% seen once. The sequence came from a man aged 65 to 85 with acute or convalescent COVID-19. This sequence joins TRBV24-1 and TRBJ2-2; TRBD2 might be the D (5 bases). Sequencing input: peripheral blood. CDR3 DNA sequence: TGTGCCACCAGCCGGGAGAACACCGGGGAGCTGTTTTTT. This gives the protein CATSRENTGELFF.